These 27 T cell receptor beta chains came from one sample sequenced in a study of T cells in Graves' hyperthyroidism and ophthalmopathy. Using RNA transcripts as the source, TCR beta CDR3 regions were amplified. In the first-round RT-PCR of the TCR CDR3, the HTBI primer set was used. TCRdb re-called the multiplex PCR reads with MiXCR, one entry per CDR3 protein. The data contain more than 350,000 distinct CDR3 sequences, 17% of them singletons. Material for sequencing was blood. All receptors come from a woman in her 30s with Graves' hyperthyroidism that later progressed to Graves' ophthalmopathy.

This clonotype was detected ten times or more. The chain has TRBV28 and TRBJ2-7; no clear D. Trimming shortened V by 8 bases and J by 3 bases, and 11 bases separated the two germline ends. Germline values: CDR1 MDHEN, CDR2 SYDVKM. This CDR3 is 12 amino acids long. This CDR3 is CASGGRFYEQYF. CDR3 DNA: TGTGCCAGCGGTGGCAGATTCTACGAGCAGTACTTC.

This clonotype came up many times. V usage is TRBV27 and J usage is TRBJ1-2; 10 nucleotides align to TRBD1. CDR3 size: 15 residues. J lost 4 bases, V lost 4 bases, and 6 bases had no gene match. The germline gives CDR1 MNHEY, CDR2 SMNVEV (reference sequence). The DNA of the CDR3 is TGTGCCAGCAGTTCCCGGGACAGGGGATTCTATGGCTACACCTTC. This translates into CASSSRDRGFYGYTF.

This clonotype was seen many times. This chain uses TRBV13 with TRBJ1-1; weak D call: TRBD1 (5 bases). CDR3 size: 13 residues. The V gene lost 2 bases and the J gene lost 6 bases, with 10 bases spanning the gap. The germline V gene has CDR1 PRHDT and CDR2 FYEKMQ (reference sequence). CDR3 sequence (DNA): TGTGCCAGCAGCTTACTGGGGGTGGCTGAAGCTTTCTTT. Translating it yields CASSLLGVAEAFF.

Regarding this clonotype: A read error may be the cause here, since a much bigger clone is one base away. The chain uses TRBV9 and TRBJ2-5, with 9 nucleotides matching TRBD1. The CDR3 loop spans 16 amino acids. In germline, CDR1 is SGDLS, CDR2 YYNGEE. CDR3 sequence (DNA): TGTGCCGGCAGCCTCGAACAGGGGGCGCCTCGGGAGACCCAGTACTTC. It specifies CAGSLEQGAPRETQYF.

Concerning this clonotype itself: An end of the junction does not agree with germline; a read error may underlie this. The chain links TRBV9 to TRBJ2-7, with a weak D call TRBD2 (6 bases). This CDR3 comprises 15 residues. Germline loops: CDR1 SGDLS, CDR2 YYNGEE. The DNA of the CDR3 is TGTGCCAGCAGCCCCGGGGGTTGGGGGTCCTACGAGCAGCACTTC. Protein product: CASSPGGWGSYEQHF.

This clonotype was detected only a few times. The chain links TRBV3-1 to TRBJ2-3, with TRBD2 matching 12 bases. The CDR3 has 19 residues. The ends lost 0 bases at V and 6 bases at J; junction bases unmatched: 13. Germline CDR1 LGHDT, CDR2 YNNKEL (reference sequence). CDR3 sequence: CASSQEASGRAGIADTQYF. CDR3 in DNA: TGTGCCAGCAGCCAAGAGGCTAGCGGGAGGGCCGGGATCGCTGATACGCAGTATTTT.

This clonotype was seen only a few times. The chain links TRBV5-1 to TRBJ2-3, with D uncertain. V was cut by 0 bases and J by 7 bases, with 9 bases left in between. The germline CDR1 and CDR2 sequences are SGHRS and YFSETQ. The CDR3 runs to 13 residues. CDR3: CASSLGSGNTQYF. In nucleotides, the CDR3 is TGCGCCAGCAGCTTGGGGTCAGGAAATACGCAGTATTTT.

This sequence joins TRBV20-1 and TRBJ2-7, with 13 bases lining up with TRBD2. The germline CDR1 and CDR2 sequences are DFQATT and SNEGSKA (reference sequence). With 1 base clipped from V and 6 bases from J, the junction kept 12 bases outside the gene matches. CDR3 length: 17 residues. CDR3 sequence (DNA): TGCAGTGCTAGAGTTTATCCGAAGACTAGCGGGAGGATCGAGCAGTACTTC. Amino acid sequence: CSARVYPKTSGRIEQYF.

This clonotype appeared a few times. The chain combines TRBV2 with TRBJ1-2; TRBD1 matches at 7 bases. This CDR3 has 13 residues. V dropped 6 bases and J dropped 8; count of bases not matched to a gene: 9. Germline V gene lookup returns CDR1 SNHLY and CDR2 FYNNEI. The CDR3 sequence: CASRTQGSEGYTF. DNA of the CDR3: TGTGCCAGCAGGACACAGGGGTCGGAAGGCTACACCTTC.

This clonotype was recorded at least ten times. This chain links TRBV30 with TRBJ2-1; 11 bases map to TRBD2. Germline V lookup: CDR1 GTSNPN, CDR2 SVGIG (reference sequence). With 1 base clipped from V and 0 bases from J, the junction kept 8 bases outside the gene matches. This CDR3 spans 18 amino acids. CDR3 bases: TGTGCCTGGAGTGGACTAGCGGGATCAAGAAACTCCTACAATGAGCAGTTCTTC. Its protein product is CAWSGLAGSRNSYNEQFF.

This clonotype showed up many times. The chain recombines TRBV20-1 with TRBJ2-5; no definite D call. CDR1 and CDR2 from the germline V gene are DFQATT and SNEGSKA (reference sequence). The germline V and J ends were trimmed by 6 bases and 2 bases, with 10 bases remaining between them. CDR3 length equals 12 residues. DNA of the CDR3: TGCAGTGCCCAATTCCGACAAGAGACCCAGTACTTC. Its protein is CSAQFRQETQYF.

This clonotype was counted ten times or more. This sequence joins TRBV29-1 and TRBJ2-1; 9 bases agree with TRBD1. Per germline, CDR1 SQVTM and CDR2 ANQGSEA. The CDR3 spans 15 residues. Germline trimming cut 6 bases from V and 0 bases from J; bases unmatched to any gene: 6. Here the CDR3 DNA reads TGCAGCGTAGTCGAGACAGGGGGCTCCTACAATGAGCAGTTCTTC. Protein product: CSVVETGGSYNEQFF.

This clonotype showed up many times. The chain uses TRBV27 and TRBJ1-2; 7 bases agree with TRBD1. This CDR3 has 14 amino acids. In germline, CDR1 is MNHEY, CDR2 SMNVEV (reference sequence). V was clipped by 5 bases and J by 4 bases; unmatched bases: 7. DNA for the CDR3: TGTGCCAGCAGTCCCAGGACAGGCTCCTATGGCTACACCTTC. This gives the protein CASSPRTGSYGYTF.

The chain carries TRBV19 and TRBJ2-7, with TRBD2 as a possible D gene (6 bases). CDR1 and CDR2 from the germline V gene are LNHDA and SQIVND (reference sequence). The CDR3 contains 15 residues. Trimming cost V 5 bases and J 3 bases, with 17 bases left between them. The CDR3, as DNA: TGTGCCAGTAGTGGGACCGCGGGAATCTTCTACGAGCAGTACTTC. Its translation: CASSGTAGIFYEQYF.

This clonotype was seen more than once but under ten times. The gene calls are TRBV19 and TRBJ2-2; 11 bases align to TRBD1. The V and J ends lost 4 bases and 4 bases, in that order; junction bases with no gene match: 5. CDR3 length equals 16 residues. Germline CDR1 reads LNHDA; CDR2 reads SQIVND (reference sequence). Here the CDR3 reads CASSKSGTGGTGELFF. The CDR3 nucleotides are TGTGCCAGTAGTAAGTCTGGGACAGGGGGCACCGGGGAGCTGTTTTTT.

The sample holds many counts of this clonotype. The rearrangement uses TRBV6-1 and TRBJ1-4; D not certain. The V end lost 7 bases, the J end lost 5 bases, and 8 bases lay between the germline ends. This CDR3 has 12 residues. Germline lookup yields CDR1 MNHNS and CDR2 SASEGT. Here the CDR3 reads CASKRSNEKLFF. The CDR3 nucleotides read TGTGCCAGCAAACGGTCAAATGAAAAACTGTTTTTT.

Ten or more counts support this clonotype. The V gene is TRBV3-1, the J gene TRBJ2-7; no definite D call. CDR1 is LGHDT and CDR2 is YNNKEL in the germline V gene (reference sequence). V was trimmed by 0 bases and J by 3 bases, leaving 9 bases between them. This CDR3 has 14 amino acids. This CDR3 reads CASSQDPADYEQYF. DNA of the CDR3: TGTGCCAGCAGCCAAGACCCGGCCGACTACGAGCAGTACTTC.

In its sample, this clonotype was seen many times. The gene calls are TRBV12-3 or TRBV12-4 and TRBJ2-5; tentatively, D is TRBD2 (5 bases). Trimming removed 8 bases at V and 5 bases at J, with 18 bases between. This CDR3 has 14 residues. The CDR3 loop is CASGRDTLSETQYF. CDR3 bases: TGTGCCAGCGGGAGAGATACCTTAAGTGAGACCCAGTACTTC.

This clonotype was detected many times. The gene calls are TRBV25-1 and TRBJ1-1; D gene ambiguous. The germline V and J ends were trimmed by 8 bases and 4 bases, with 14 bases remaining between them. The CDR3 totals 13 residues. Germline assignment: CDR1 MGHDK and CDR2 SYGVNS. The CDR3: CASSPLGSTEAFF. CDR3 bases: TGTGCCAGCTCGCCACTGGGTTCCACTGAAGCTTTCTTT.

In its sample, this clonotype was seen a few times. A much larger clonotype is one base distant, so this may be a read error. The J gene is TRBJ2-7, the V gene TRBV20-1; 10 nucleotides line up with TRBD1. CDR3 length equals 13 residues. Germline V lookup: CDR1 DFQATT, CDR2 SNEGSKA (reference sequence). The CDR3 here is CNVTGTGVYEQYF. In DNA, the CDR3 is TGCAATGTTACCGGGACAGGGGTCTACGAGCAGTACTTC.

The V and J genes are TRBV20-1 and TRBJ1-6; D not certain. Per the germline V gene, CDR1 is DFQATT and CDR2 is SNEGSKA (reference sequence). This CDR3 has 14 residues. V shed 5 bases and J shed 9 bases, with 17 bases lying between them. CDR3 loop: CSARPQLSRSPLHF. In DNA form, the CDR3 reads TGCAGTGCTCGACCACAGTTGTCCCGTTCACCCCTCCACTTT.

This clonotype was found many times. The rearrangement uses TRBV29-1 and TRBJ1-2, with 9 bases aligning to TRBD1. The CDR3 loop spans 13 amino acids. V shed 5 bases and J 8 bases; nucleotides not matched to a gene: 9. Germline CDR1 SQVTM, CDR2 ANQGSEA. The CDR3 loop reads CSVTNRGQRGYTF. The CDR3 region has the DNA TGCAGCGTTACAAACAGGGGGCAACGGGGCTACACCTTC.

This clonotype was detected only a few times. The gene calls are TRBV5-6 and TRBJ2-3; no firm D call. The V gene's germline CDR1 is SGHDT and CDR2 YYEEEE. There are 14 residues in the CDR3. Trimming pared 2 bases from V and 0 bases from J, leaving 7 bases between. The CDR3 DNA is TGTGCCAGCAGCTTACACTTTAGCACAGATACGCAGTATTTT. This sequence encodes CASSLHFSTDTQYF.

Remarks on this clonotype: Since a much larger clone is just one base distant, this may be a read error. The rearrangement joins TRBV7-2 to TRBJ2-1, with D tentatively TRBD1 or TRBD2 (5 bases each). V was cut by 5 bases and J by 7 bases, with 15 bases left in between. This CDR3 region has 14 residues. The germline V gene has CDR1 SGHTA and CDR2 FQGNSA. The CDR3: CASSHGTLQNEQFF. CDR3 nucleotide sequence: TGTGCCAGCAGCCACGGGACCCTACAAAATGAGCAGTTCTTC.

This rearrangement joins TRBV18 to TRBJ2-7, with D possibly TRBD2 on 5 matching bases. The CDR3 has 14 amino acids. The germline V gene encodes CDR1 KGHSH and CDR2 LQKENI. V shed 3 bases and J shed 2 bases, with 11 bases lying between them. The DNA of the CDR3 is TGTGCCAGCTCACCCCCCCCGGGGACCTACGAGCAGTACTTC. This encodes CASSPPPGTYEQYF.

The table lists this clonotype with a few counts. The CDR3 DNA follows: TGTGCACACACCACAGGGGTGAACACTGAAGCTTTCTTT. It specifies CAHTTGVNTEAFF. The gene calls are TRBV6-1 and TRBJ1-1, with 7 bases matching TRBD1. The CDR3 has 13 amino acids. Per the germline V gene, CDR1 is MNHNS and CDR2 is SASEGT.

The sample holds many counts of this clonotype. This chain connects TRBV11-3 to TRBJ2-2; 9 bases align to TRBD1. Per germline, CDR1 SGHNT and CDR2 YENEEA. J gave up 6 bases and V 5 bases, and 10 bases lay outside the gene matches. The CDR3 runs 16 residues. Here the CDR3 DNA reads TGTGCCAGCAGCCCTGGGACAGGGCGTCTCTCCGGGGAGCTGTTTTTT. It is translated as CASSPGTGRLSGELFF.